The 8 T cell receptor beta chains listed next were all sequenced from one sample in a study of low-dose radiotherapy and immunotherapy resistance in tumors. Specified time point: after trial treatment. The treatment: LDRT plus nivolumab, ipilimumab, low-dose cyclophosphamide and aspirin (RACIN trial). TRAV- and TRBV-specific primers were used for first-strand cDNA, which covered alpha and beta chains. The TCRs were subjected to amplification over 20 PCR cycles employing a constant-region primer in conjunction with a V-primer adapter. Using its own MiXCR run on the reads, TCRdb lists one record per CDR3 protein. Of approximately 80,000 distinct CDR3 sequences detected, around a sixth appear once; the ten largest clones hold less than 1.5%. The material was PBMCs, obtained after low-dose radiotherapy plus immunotherapy. All receptors come from a male donor with prostate cancer.

On this clonotype itself: A far larger clone differs by one base, so this is likely a read error. The chain joins TRBV12-5 to TRBJ2-7; D not resolved. Trimming took off 0 bases at V and 7 bases at J, with 13 bases between the two ends. Per the germline V gene, CDR1 is LGHNT and CDR2 is FRNRAP. The CDR3 has 14 residues. The CDR3 sequence is CASGLVPPANEQYF. In DNA form, the CDR3 reads TGTGCTAGTGGTTTGGTACCCCCAGCCAATGAGCAGTACTTC.

This clonotype has at least ten counts. The chain joins TRBV5-1 to TRBJ2-2; D call uncertain. This CDR3 contains 12 residues. V lost 4 bases to trimming and J lost 6 bases, with 7 bases between them. Germline V gene lookup returns CDR1 SGHRS and CDR2 YFSETQ. CDR3 nucleotide sequence: TGCGCCAGCAGCCTAGAACCCGGGGAGCTGTTTTTT. Translating it yields CASSLEPGELFF.

This clonotype was observed at least ten times. The chain uses TRBV28 and TRBJ1-1; D ambiguous. V was shortened by 7 bases and J by 6 bases, with 12 bases between the two germline ends. Germline values: CDR1 MDHEN, CDR2 SYDVKM. This CDR3 comprises 12 residues. In DNA form, the CDR3 reads TGTGCCAGCAACGAAAGGTTCGCTGAAGCTTTCTTT. This translates into CASNERFAEAFF.

There are many counts of this clonotype. The chain couples TRBV20-1 to TRBJ1-5, with D tentatively TRBD1 (5 bases). CDR1 is DFQATT, CDR2 SNEGSKA, per germline (reference sequence). Trimming removed 5 bases at V and 2 bases at J, with 10 bases between. The CDR3 has 13 amino acids. The CDR3 DNA reads TGCAGTGCTCGACAGTCGCGCAATCAGCCCCAGCATTTT. This codes for CSARQSRNQPQHF.

This clonotype was seen ten or more times. The CDR3 region has the DNA TGTGCCAGCAGCTTATTCTCCACCGGGGAGCTGTTTTTT. This sequence encodes CASSLFSTGELFF. The chain uses TRBV11-1 and TRBJ2-2; D gene ambiguous. The CDR3 consists of 13 residues. V was pared by 2 bases and J by 4 bases, with 5 bases between. Per germline, CDR1 SGHAT and CDR2 FQDESV (reference sequence).

This clonotype was detected a few times. V is TRBV6-2 or TRBV6-3 and J is TRBJ2-5; D is unresolved. V lost 5 bases to trimming and J lost 4 bases, with 5 bases between them. This CDR3 is built from 11 residues. Per germline, CDR1 MNHEY and CDR2 SVGEGT. This chain's CDR3 is CASSMVETQYF. For the CDR3, the DNA is TGTGCCAGCAGTATGGTAGAGACCCAGTACTTC.

This clonotype has ten or more counts. The chain has TRBV20-1 and TRBJ2-5, with D unresolved. V lost 6 bases to trimming and J lost 2 bases, with 22 bases between them. The germline V gene has CDR1 DFQATT and CDR2 SNEGSKA (reference sequence). This CDR3 has 16 amino acids. As DNA, the CDR3 is TGCAGTGCAAAAAGACCCTTAGGCGATTCACAAGAGACCCAGTACTTC. Amino acids: CSAKRPLGDSQETQYF.

This clonotype was counted at least ten times. The rearrangement links TRBV20-1 to TRBJ2-3, with a tentative D call TRBD2 (7 bases). Germline CDR1 and CDR2: DFQATT and SNEGSKA (reference sequence). Trimming removed 1 base from V and 4 bases from J, with 18 bases in between. The CDR3 sequence is 16 residues long. CDR3 nucleotide sequence: TGCAGTGCTAGAGGTGGAGGGGGGGCAGCCTCAGATACGCAGTATTTT. The encoded protein is CSARGGGGAASDTQYF.